The 12 T cell receptor beta chains in this list originate from one sample, sequenced in a study of beta chain features in type 1 diabetes. Points from the study as a whole: Patients with Type 1 diabetes showed moderately but significantly shorter TCRB CDR3s in all four CD4+ subsets.

Antigens of these TCRs are unknown. As every portion of the isolated RNA was reverse transcribed, the sequencing read expressed TCRB transcripts. Profiling relied on immunoSEQ multiplex PCR, and the TCRdb table lists in-frame clones only, not all of them. Among hundreds of thousands of clones, about an eighth were seen once, and the ten largest hold 0.022%. Sequences were obtained from naive CD4+ T cells from blood. These receptors all come from a man aged 18 to 29 with type 1 diabetes.

The chain has TRBV13 and TRBJ2-7; perhaps D is TRBD1 or TRBD2 (5 bases each). Looked up from germline, CDR1 is PRHDT and CDR2 is FYEKMQ (reference sequence). The CDR3 extends over 15 amino acids. Trimming took 1 base from V and 0 from J, leaving 10 bases between them. The CDR3 is CASSLAGTASYEQYF. For the CDR3, the DNA is TGTGCCAGCAGCTTAGCAGGGACGGCCTCCTACGAGCAGTACTTC.

This clone has only a few counts. CDR3 sequence reads: CASRIGIGTQYF. CDR3 nucleotide sequence: TGTGCCAGCAGAATAGGGATTGGCACCCAGTACTTC. V gene TRBV27 combines with J gene TRBJ2-5; D not certain. Germline values: CDR1 MNHEY, CDR2 SMNVEV (reference sequence). The CDR3 consists of 12 residues. The germline V and J ends were trimmed by 6 bases and 8 bases, with 13 bases remaining between them.

This chain links TRBV6-6 with TRBJ2-7; 7 nucleotides match TRBD2. V was pared by 5 bases and J by 4 bases, with 5 bases of the junction left unmatched. Germline V lookup: CDR1 MNHNY, CDR2 SVGAGI (reference sequence). This CDR3 contains 13 residues. CDR3 residues: CASSREEGYEQYF. The CDR3 DNA reads as TGTGCCAGCAGTCGGGAGGAGGGGTACGAGCAGTACTTC.

The chain joins TRBV5-6 to TRBJ2-3; 11 positions agree with TRBD2. The germline V gene has CDR1 SGHDT and CDR2 YYEEEE. The junction had 11 bases not matched to a gene; V was cut back by 4 bases and J by 4 bases. This CDR3 has 17 amino acids. CDR3 loop: CASSRPLSGGAPDTQYF. CDR3 nucleotides: TGTGCCAGCAGCCGTCCCCTTAGCGGGGGGGCACCAGATACGCAGTATTTT.

The V gene is TRBV7-9, the J gene TRBJ2-2, with 7 bases lining up with TRBD1. The CDR3 covers 15 residues. Germline CDR1 is SEHNR and CDR2 is FQNEAQ (reference sequence). V trimming: 6 bases; J trimming: 6 bases; junction bases outside the gene matches: 10. CDR3 region: CASSLIGQAAGELFF. In DNA, the CDR3 is TGTGCCAGCAGTCTCATAGGACAGGCCGCCGGGGAGCTGTTTTTT.

This clone was detected a few times. The chain carries TRBV18 and TRBJ1-2; TRBD1 might be the D (5 bases). Germline CDR1 reads KGHSH; CDR2 reads LQKENI. Trimming left V 1 base short and J 7 bases short, with 19 bases between. The CDR3 totals 16 residues. DNA for the CDR3: TGTGCCAGCTCACCACGGACGGGGCCGGAGATGGGTGGCTACACCTTC. It is translated as CASSPRTGPEMGGYTF.

This clone was counted only a few times. Other nucleotide sequences from this sample produce the same CDR3. This chain joins TRBV18 and TRBJ1-1; the D gene is possibly TRBD1 (6 bases). Germline V lookup: CDR1 KGHSH, CDR2 LQKENI. The CDR3 is made up of 12 amino acids. V was cut by 3 bases and J by 8 bases, with 10 bases left in between. CDR3 residues: CASSPDRSEAFF. CDR3 DNA: TGTGCCAGCTCACCGGACAGATCCGAAGCTTTCTTT.

The J gene is TRBJ1-5, the V gene TRBV30; 8 nucleotides agree with TRBD1. Losses at the gene ends were 0 bases for V and 3 bases for J; bases not matched to a gene: 4. This CDR3 has 15 residues. Germline V gene sequence: CDR1 GTSNPN, CDR2 SVGIG (reference sequence). The CDR3 protein is CAWSVGGQVNQPQHF. For the CDR3, the DNA is TGTGCCTGGAGTGTCGGGGGACAGGTCAATCAGCCCCAGCATTTT.

This clone occurred a few times. V and J are TRBV29-1 and TRBJ2-1; tentative D call: TRBD2 (6 bases). CDR1 is SQVTM and CDR2 is ANQGSEA in the germline V gene. The CDR3 sequence is 12 residues long. Trimming removed 6 bases from V and 5 bases from J, with 11 bases in between. The CDR3 sequence is CSVGSGNNEQFF. CDR3 nucleotides: TGCAGCGTGGGTAGCGGAAACAATGAGCAGTTCTTC.

The J gene is TRBJ2-1, the V gene TRBV6-5; weak D call: TRBD2 (7 bases). Germline V gene data show CDR1 as MNHEY and CDR2 as SVGAGI. The CDR3 has 15 residues. The V end lost 7 bases, the J end lost 2 bases, and 15 bases lay between the germline ends. CDR3 nucleotide sequence: TGTGCCAGCACCCCTGGGGGGGCCCCCTACAATGAGCAGTTCTTC. Its translation: CASTPGGAPYNEQFF.

V and J are TRBV4-1 and TRBJ1-4; D is ambiguous. This CDR3 has 16 amino acids. Germline V gene lookup returns CDR1 MGHRA and CDR2 YSYEKL. V lost 1 base to trimming and J lost 4 bases, with 13 bases between them. The CDR3 loop reads CASSQGHFVDNEKLFF. The CDR3 nucleotides read TGCGCCAGCAGCCAAGGTCATTTCGTGGATAATGAAAAACTGTTTTTT.

V gene TRBV9 combines with J gene TRBJ2-7; a possible D gene is TRBD1 (6 bases). Germline lookup yields CDR1 SGDLS and CDR2 YYNGEE. V dropped 4 bases and J dropped 5 bases, with 16 bases sitting between them. CDR3 length equals 14 residues. Here the CDR3 reads CASSPRQAMDEQYF. For the CDR3, the DNA is TGTGCCAGCAGCCCTCGACAGGCGATGGACGAGCAGTACTTC.